These 27 T cell receptor beta chains came from one sample sequenced in a study of OX40 agonist ivuxolimab in advanced cancers. Generated by immunoSEQ multiplex PCR, the TCRdb table keeps only in-frame clones and is missing some. Of some 30,000 clones listed, about four fifths are singletons. The sequencing here drew on CD4+ or CD8+ T cells sorted from blood, taken in a trial of the OX40 agonist ivuxolimab. The source is an adult with an advanced solid tumor such as melanoma, head and neck, liver or kidney cancer.

The chain joins TRBV20-1 to TRBJ2-7; perhaps D is TRBD1 or TRBD2 (5 bases each). Trimming took off 6 bases at V and 10 bases at J, with 16 bases between the two ends. The CDR3 extends over 11 amino acids. CDR1 is DFQATT and CDR2 is SNEGSKA in the germline V gene (reference sequence). The DNA for the CDR3 is TGCAGTGCAAGGGACGACCTGCTCCAGTACTTC. Its translation: CSARDDLLQYF.

The chain uses TRBV28 and TRBJ1-4; D remains unclear. Trimming shortened V by 1 base and J by 1 base, and 10 bases separated the two germline ends. Per germline, CDR1 MDHEN and CDR2 SYDVKM. CDR3 length: 16 amino acids. CDR3 sequence reads: CASSLFGVGTNEKLFF. CDR3 in DNA: TGTGCCAGCAGTTTATTTGGGGTTGGAACTAATGAAAAACTGTTTTTT.

CDR3 coding DNA: TGTGCCAGCAGCTTTTCACATGAAAAACTGTTTTTT. This codes for CASSFSHEKLFF. This sequence joins TRBV7-9 and TRBJ1-4; D not resolved. V lost 3 bases and J lost 6, with 5 bases in between. This CDR3 has 12 amino acids. Germline V gene sequence: CDR1 SEHNR, CDR2 FQNEAQ (reference sequence).

The V gene is TRBV10-3, the J gene TRBJ2-1; the D call may be TRBD1 or TRBD2 (5 bases each). CDR1 is ENHRY, CDR2 SYGVKD, per germline. The CDR3 sequence is 15 residues long. Trimming shortened V by 10 bases and J by 8 bases, and 24 bases separated the two germline ends. The CDR3 nucleotides read TGTGCCACCTTAATTTCCGGGACCGCGAGCGATGAGCAGTTCTTC. Encoded protein: CATLISGTASDEQFF.

The rearrangement joins TRBV28 to TRBJ1-3; tentatively, D is TRBD1 (5 bases). CDR3 length: 15 residues. Deletions cut 6 bases from V and 0 bases from J, with 12 bases between. Germline assignment: CDR1 MDHEN and CDR2 SYDVKM. The CDR3 coding sequence is TGTGCCAGCAGCCTGGACATAAGCTCTGGAAACACCATATATTTT. This translates into CASSLDISSGNTIYF.

The J gene is TRBJ1-3, the V gene TRBV30; D gene unclear. Deletions cut 2 bases from V and 5 bases from J, with 7 bases between. Germline assignment: CDR1 GTSNPN and CDR2 SVGIG (reference sequence). CDR3 size: 12 residues. CDR3 sequence: CAWSMTRNTIYF. DNA for the CDR3: TGTGCCTGGAGTATGACTCGAAACACCATATATTTT.

This chain links TRBV19 with TRBJ1-5; a weak D match, TRBD1 (5 bases). V lost 6 bases, J lost 0 bases, and 15 bases lay in between. The germline V gene has CDR1 LNHDA and CDR2 SQIVND (reference sequence). The length of the CDR3 is 16 residues. In nucleotides, the CDR3 is TGTGCCAGTAGGAGTACAGGAAGATTTAGCAATCAGCCCCAGCATTTT. Translation: CASRSTGRFSNQPQHF.

This clone was counted between two and nine times. The chain couples TRBV11-2 to TRBJ2-7; no clear D. Germline CDR1 SGHAT, CDR2 FQNNGV. V shed 1 base and J shed 9 bases, with 13 bases lying between them. This CDR3 has 13 amino acids. The CDR3 sequence is CASSLVGQNGQYF. CDR3 DNA sequence: TGTGCCAGCAGCTTAGTTGGGCAAAACGGGCAGTACTTC. Combining the CDR3 with reference TRBV11-2 and TRBJ2-7 gives the whole variable domain EAGVAQSPRYKIIEKRQSVAFWCNPISGHATLYWYQQILGQGPKLLIQFQNNGVVDDSQLPKDRFSAERLKGVDSTLKIQPAKLEDSAVYLCASSLVGQNGQYFGPGTRLTVT.

The chain has TRBV18 and TRBJ2-1; D call uncertain. Per the germline V gene, CDR1 is KGHSH and CDR2 is LQKENI. The CDR3 sequence is 15 residues long. V shed 2 bases and J shed 0 bases, with 8 bases lying between them. The CDR3 DNA sequence: TGTGCCAGCTCACCATCGGGTTCCTCCTACAATGAGCAGTTCTTC. Translating it yields CASSPSGSSYNEQFF.

The CDR3 DNA reads as TGTGCCAGCAGCCTGTCCTTTAACTATGGCTACACCTTC. Translation: CASSLSFNYGYTF. The chain has TRBV5-5 and TRBJ1-2; no clear D gene. The V gene's germline CDR1 is SGHKS and CDR2 YYEKEE (reference sequence). V shed 4 bases and J shed 1 base, with 8 bases lying between them. CDR3 length: 13 residues.

CDR3 DNA: TGTGCCAGCAGCTTAGCAGCGGGGGGGCCCGAGACCCAGTACTTC. Translated: CASSLAAGGPETQYF. J is TRBJ2-5 and V is TRBV7-9; 10 positions agree with TRBD2. Per the germline V gene, CDR1 is SEHNR and CDR2 is FQNEAQ (reference sequence). CDR3 length: 15 residues. The J segment lost 5 bases and the V segment lost 0 bases, leaving 3 bases of the junction unmatched.

V gene TRBV5-6 combines with J gene TRBJ2-7; the D is unclear. V lost 4 bases and J 2 bases, leaving 13 bases between the germline ends. Germline lookup yields CDR1 SGHDT and CDR2 YYEEEE. The CDR3 totals 14 residues. The CDR3 region has the DNA TGTGCCAGCAGCCTCGAGTTTGGCCCCTACGAGCAGTACTTC. Its protein is CASSLEFGPYEQYF.

This chain links TRBV7-9 with TRBJ2-7; 8 bases agree with TRBD1. This CDR3 has 14 residues. Germline V gene data show CDR1 as SEHNR and CDR2 as FQNEAQ (reference sequence). The J segment lost 4 bases and the V segment lost 1 base, leaving 3 bases of the junction unmatched. CDR3 sequence reads: CASSLGTGLYEQYF. The CDR3 DNA is TGTGCCAGCAGCTTAGGGACAGGGTTATACGAGCAGTACTTC.

The chain is built from TRBV19 and TRBJ2-5; 16 bases match TRBD2. Germline CDR1 is LNHDA and CDR2 is SQIVND (reference sequence). V gave up 4 bases and J gave up 5 bases; unmatched junction bases: 10. This CDR3 is 18 amino acids long. This chain's CDR3 is CASSTVGLAGGPGETQYF. CDR3 bases: TGTGCCAGTAGTACCGTGGGACTAGCGGGAGGGCCTGGTGAGACCCAGTACTTC.

CDR3 coding DNA: TGTGCCAGCAGCCATATCGGCAGGGCCGAGCAGTACTTC. Amino acid sequence: CASSHIGRAEQYF. This sequence joins TRBV14 and TRBJ2-7, with D maybe TRBD1 (5 bases). This CDR3 is built from 13 residues. Germline V CDR1 and CDR2: SGHDN, FVKESK. The V and J ends lost 3 bases and 6 bases respectively, with 12 bases between them.

This chain links TRBV13 with TRBJ2-1; D is perhaps TRBD2 (5 bases). Germline CDR1 is PRHDT and CDR2 is FYEKMQ (reference sequence). The CDR3 length is 15 residues. The V gene lost 6 bases and the J gene lost 10 bases, with 22 bases spanning the gap. CDR3 in DNA: TGTGCCAGCAGTGAAGCGGTTAGCAGGAGAGGGGAGCAGTTCTTC. Translation gives CASSEAVSRRGEQFF.

This chain links TRBV10-1 with TRBJ1-2, with D unclear. Germline CDR1 and CDR2: WNHNN and SYGVQD (reference sequence). This CDR3 region has 12 residues. V was clipped by 6 bases and J by 3 bases, with 8 bases between them. CDR3: CASRDRYYGYTF. As DNA, the CDR3 is TGCGCCAGCAGGGACCGATACTATGGCTACACCTTC.

The sample holds a few counts of this clone. The chain uses TRBV10-1 and TRBJ1-5; D is ambiguous. V gave up 2 bases and J gave up 5 bases, with 7 bases separating them. Germline-derived CDR1 and CDR2 are WNHNN and SYGVQD (reference sequence). CDR3 length: 13 residues. The CDR3 loop is CASSENSHQPQHF. The CDR3 region has the DNA TGCGCCAGCAGTGAGAACAGTCATCAGCCCCAGCATTTT.

This sequence joins TRBV13 and TRBJ1-4; D remains unclear. Per germline, CDR1 PRHDT and CDR2 FYEKMQ (reference sequence). With 6 bases removed from V and 4 bases from J, the gap between germline ends came to 6 bases. The CDR3 totals 12 residues. CDR3 coding DNA: TGTGCCAGCAGTTACAGTAATGAAAAACTGTTTTTT. This translates into CASSYSNEKLFF.

This clone was seen more than once but under ten times. The V gene is TRBV28, the J gene TRBJ2-5, with D unresolved. The CDR3 runs 17 residues. Trimming shortened V by 2 bases and J by 2 bases, and 18 bases separated the two germline ends. Germline CDR1 is MDHEN and CDR2 is SYDVKM. The CDR3 here is CASSLDRAGDSQETQYF. Written as DNA, the CDR3 is TGTGCCAGCAGTTTAGATAGGGCAGGTGATTCGCAAGAGACCCAGTACTTC.

The V and J genes are TRBV6-1 and TRBJ1-5; D is unresolved. Germline V gene sequence: CDR1 MNHNS, CDR2 SASEGT. V dropped 2 bases and J dropped 0 bases, with 5 bases sitting between them. The CDR3 sequence is 14 residues long. In nucleotides, the CDR3 is TGTGCCAGCAGTGAATCCTATAGCAATCAGCCCCAGCATTTT. This translates into CASSESYSNQPQHF.

The chain uses TRBV30 and TRBJ2-3, with a tentative D call TRBD1 (6 bases). Between the trimmed V and J ends, which lost 3 bases and 4 bases, there was a span of 17 bases. The length of the CDR3 is 15 residues. Germline assignment: CDR1 GTSNPN and CDR2 SVGIG (reference sequence). Written as DNA, the CDR3 is TGTGCCTGGAGGGCCAGGGGAGTTCGGGCAGATACGCAGTATTTT. Protein product: CAWRARGVRADTQYF.

The V call is TRBV27, the J call TRBJ1-5, with D uncertain. Germline values: CDR1 MNHEY, CDR2 SMNVEV (reference sequence). V lost 6 bases and J lost 7, with 19 bases in between. This CDR3 is 15 amino acids long. CDR3 in DNA: TGTGCCAGCAGACCAGGTTGGGGAATAAGCCAGCCCCAGCATTTT. Its protein is CASRPGWGISQPQHF.

The chain couples TRBV10-3 to TRBJ2-2; TRBD1 aligns across 12 bases. V shed 11 bases, J shed 1 base, and the junction held 8 bases outside the gene matches. The CDR3 consists of 16 residues. Per germline, CDR1 ENHRY and CDR2 SYGVKD. This CDR3 is CASRGQGALNTGELFF. Here the CDR3 DNA reads TGTGCCTCCAGGGGACAGGGGGCCCTGAACACCGGGGAGCTGTTTTTT.

This chain links TRBV27 with TRBJ1-4; D is unresolved. The ends were cut back, 2 bases at V and 7 bases at J, with 11 bases in the middle. The germline gives CDR1 MNHEY, CDR2 SMNVEV (reference sequence). The CDR3 is 14 amino acids. The CDR3 nucleotides are TGTGCCAGCAGTTTACGGCAGTGGGGTGAAAAACTGTTTTTT. Its translation is CASSLRQWGEKLFF.

V gene TRBV30 combines with J gene TRBJ2-3, with TRBD1 matching 7 bases. The CDR3 loop spans 13 amino acids. The V and J ends lost 5 bases and 9 bases, in that order; junction bases with no gene match: 11. From germline, CDR1 is GTSNPN and CDR2 SVGIG (reference sequence). Written as DNA, the CDR3 is TGTGCCTGGGGATTGTTGGGACAGCCCACGCAGTATTTT. Protein product: CAWGLLGQPTQYF. Filled out from reference TRBV30 and TRBJ2-3, the complete variable domain reads SQTIHQWPATLVQPVGSPLSLECTVEGTSNPNLYWYRQAAGRGLQLLFYSVGIGQISSEVPQNLSASRPQDRQFILSSKKLLLSDSGFYLCAWGLLGQPTQYFGPGTRLTVL.

The rearrangement joins TRBV4-1 to TRBJ2-1; D unclear. CDR1 is MGHRA and CDR2 is YSYEKL in the germline V gene. The CDR3 loop spans 17 amino acids. The germline V and J ends were trimmed by 1 base and 6 bases, with 19 bases remaining between them. The CDR3 sequence: CASSQARILHRGNEQFF. CDR3 coding DNA: TGCGCCAGCAGCCAAGCTAGGATTTTACACCGCGGCAATGAGCAGTTCTTC.